This T cell receptor beta chain derives from a study of control samples from healthy donors and cancer patients. Trimming cost V 5 bases and J 0 bases; bases outside gene matches: 3. Per the germline V gene, CDR1 is WSHSY and CDR2 is SAAADI. The length of the CDR3 is 16 residues. Clones were read by immunoSEQ multiplex PCR, and TCRdb kept only the in-frame ones, dropping some. The sample holds roughly 130,000 clones; 91% are singletons and the top ten take approximately 8.6%. The receptor comes from a man aged 18 to 29 in good health. Material for sequencing was blood. This chain connects TRBV10-2 to TRBJ2-2, with TRBD2 matching over 10 bases. The CDR3 reads CASSLAGVTNTGELFF. DNA for the CDR3: TGCGCCAGCAGTCTAGCGGGGGTCACGAACACCGGGGAGCTGTTTTTT.